These 20 T cell receptor beta chains came from one sample sequenced in a study of cytomegalovirus exposure and HLA in healthy donors. Both 60 Vbeta primers and 13 Jbeta primers went into the PCR. Assay: immunoSEQ multiplex PCR; the TCRdb copy retains only in-frame clones and omits some. The sample records under 200,000 clones, around 80% being singletons. Sequencing used PBMCs. These receptors were taken from a woman between 50 and 59 years old in good health and CMV-seropositive.

A word on this clone: At one of its ends the junction is not consistent with the germline gene, which may arise from a read error. J is TRBJ2-7 and V is TRBV7-9; D may be TRBD1 (6 bases). The CDR3 is 15 amino acids. Germline V gene sequence: CDR1 SEHNR, CDR2 FQNEAQ (reference sequence). CDR3 loop: CSSSLYRDNPARQYF. CDR3 DNA sequence: TGTTCCAGCAGCCTATACCGGGACAACCCGGCTCGTCAGTACTTC.

J is TRBJ2-7 and V is TRBV9; weak D call: TRBD2 (5 bases). Germline CDR1 and CDR2: SGDLS and YYNGEE. V was trimmed by 10 bases and J by 6 bases, leaving 14 bases between them. The CDR3 covers 11 residues. The CDR3 bases are TGTGCCTCGGGTGGGAGTACCGAGCAGTACTTC. Its protein product is CASGGSTEQYF.

The rearrangement links TRBV5-1 to TRBJ1-6; weak D call: TRBD1 (5 bases). Trimming left V 2 bases short and J 9 bases short, with 12 bases between. This CDR3 is 14 amino acids long. The germline CDR1 and CDR2 sequences are SGHRS and YFSETQ. Written as DNA, the CDR3 is TGCGCCAGCAGCTTACAGGCGGATGTTTCACCCCTCCACTTT. It translates to CASSLQADVSPLHF.

This clone was counted a single time. The chain has TRBV2 and TRBJ2-3; TRBD1 matches at 9 bases. Trimming removed 8 bases from V and 3 bases from J; junction bases left unmatched: 6. Germline V CDR1 and CDR2: SNHLY, FYNNEI. CDR3 length: 14 amino acids. This CDR3 is CASVRTGVTDTQYF. In DNA form, the CDR3 reads TGTGCCAGCGTTCGGACAGGGGTAACAGATACGCAGTATTTT.

The chain carries TRBV4-2 and TRBJ1-1; D uncertain. CDR3 length: 16 amino acids. Trimming cost V 3 bases and J 2 bases, with 16 bases left between them. Germline V gives CDR1 LGHNA, CDR2 YNFKEQ. The CDR3 coding sequence is TGTGCCAGCAGCCAGGCAACAGAACCCGGAAACACTGAAGCTTTCTTT. Its translation: CASSQATEPGNTEAFF.

This chain connects TRBV9 to TRBJ2-3; D is perhaps TRBD1 (6 bases). Germline V CDR1 and CDR2: SGDLS, YYNGEE. The germline V and J ends were trimmed by 2 bases and 5 bases, with 15 bases remaining between them. This CDR3 contains 15 residues. The CDR3 here is CASSVNRETGDTQYF. CDR3 nucleotides: TGTGCCAGCAGCGTTAACAGGGAGACAGGAGATACGCAGTATTTT.

V is TRBV7-2 and J is TRBJ1-3, with TRBD1 as a possible D gene (6 bases). This CDR3 contains 15 residues. The germline gives CDR1 SGHTA, CDR2 FQGNSA. V lost 3 bases, J lost 0 bases, and 9 bases lay in between. This CDR3 reads CASSLDSLSGNTIYF. In DNA, the CDR3 is TGTGCCAGCAGCTTGGACAGTCTCTCTGGAAACACCATATATTTT.

J is TRBJ2-6 and V is TRBV10-3; weak D call: TRBD1 (6 bases). Germline loops: CDR1 ENHRY, CDR2 SYGVKD. The V gene lost 5 bases and the J gene lost 4 bases, with 12 bases spanning the gap. CDR3 size: 15 residues. CDR3 DNA: TGTGCCATCAGTTCTACAGGGAGAGGGGCCAACGTCCTGACTTTC. Protein product: CAISSTGRGANVLTF.

The V call is TRBV4-3, the J call TRBJ1-2; 9 nucleotides agree with TRBD1. Germline trimming cut 4 bases from V and 1 base from J; bases unmatched to any gene: 4. Germline V gene data show CDR1 as LGHNA and CDR2 as YSLEER. This CDR3 spans 15 amino acids. The CDR3 reads CASSRPGQGNYGYTF. CDR3 in DNA: TGCGCCAGCAGCCGGCCGGGACAGGGTAACTATGGCTACACCTTC.

A note on this clone: The sample has other DNA sequences that encode this CDR3 too. The gene calls are TRBV2 and TRBJ2-6; D is possibly TRBD1 (5 bases). V lost 7 bases and J lost 2, with 9 bases in between. Germline V gene sequence: CDR1 SNHLY, CDR2 FYNNEI. The CDR3 sequence is 14 residues long. CDR3 amino acids: CASNTGAGANVLTF. CDR3 DNA: TGTGCCAGCAACACAGGCGCTGGGGCCAACGTCCTGACTTTC.

The chain couples TRBV29-1 to TRBJ2-1, with 7 nucleotides matching TRBD1. The V and J ends lost 5 bases and 7 bases, in that order; junction bases with no gene match: 2. CDR1 SQVTM and CDR2 ANQGSEA come from the germline V gene. The CDR3 consists of 11 residues. The CDR3 spells CSVRGLNEQFF. Here the CDR3 DNA reads TGCAGCGTTAGGGGGCTGAATGAGCAGTTCTTC.

This sequence joins TRBV28 and TRBJ2-5, with TRBD2 matching over 8 bases. The germline V gene encodes CDR1 MDHEN and CDR2 SYDVKM. The CDR3 consists of 16 residues. The junction had 11 bases not matched to a gene; V was cut back by 6 bases and J by 2 bases. The CDR3, as DNA: TGTGCCAGCAGACTTACTAGCGGAAACAATCAAGAGACCCAGTACTTC. Translated: CASRLTSGNNQETQYF.

This clone has a single count. The V gene is TRBV7-9, the J gene TRBJ1-2; 7 bases agree with TRBD1. The CDR3 spans 14 residues. V lost 5 bases, J lost 0 bases, and 3 bases stayed unmatched. Germline V CDR1 and CDR2: SEHNR, FQNEAQ (reference sequence). In DNA, the CDR3 is TGTGCCAGCAGCGTCGGGACAGCTAACTATGGCTACACCTTC. Its protein is CASSVGTANYGYTF.

About this clone: One end of the junction fails to match germline, which may point to a read error. The rearrangement uses TRBV7-9 and TRBJ2-2, with 9 positions matching TRBD2. Germline CDR1 and CDR2: SEHNR and FQNEAQ (reference sequence). The CDR3 is made up of 15 amino acids. The CDR3 DNA is TGTTCCAGCAGCCGCAGCGGGGGGTCCACCGGGGAGCTGTTTTTT. This encodes CSSSRSGGSTGELFF.

A few counts support this clone. This chain links TRBV4-3 with TRBJ2-7, with TRBD2 matching 10 bases. The CDR3 loop spans 14 amino acids. Trimming took 0 bases from V and 9 from J; bases not matched to a gene: 5. Germline CDR1 is LGHNA and CDR2 is YSLEER. The CDR3 sequence is CASSQEGTSGAQYF. The CDR3 nucleotides read TGCGCCAGCAGCCAAGAGGGAACTAGCGGGGCGCAGTACTTC.

This clone showed up just once. The genes are TRBV27 and TRBJ2-7, with no clear D. The ends were cut back, 5 bases at V and 5 bases at J, with 19 bases in the middle. Per germline, CDR1 MNHEY and CDR2 SMNVEV (reference sequence). The CDR3 length is 15 residues. CDR3 loop: CASSPLTKLKDEQYF. For the CDR3, the DNA is TGTGCCAGCAGTCCCCTTACGAAGCTAAAAGACGAGCAGTACTTC.

This chain links TRBV11-2 with TRBJ2-4; the match to TRBD2 covers 11 bases. The CDR3 is 14 amino acids. Germline V gives CDR1 SGHAT, CDR2 FQNNGV. J was trimmed by 7 bases and V by 6 bases; bases with no gene match: 5. The DNA of the CDR3 is TGTGCCAGCAGACGACTAGCGGGAAGGAACATTCAGTACTTC. Translating gives CASRRLAGRNIQYF.

The chain combines TRBV19 with TRBJ2-2; 9 bases match TRBD1. V lost 5 bases and J lost 3; bases outside the gene matches: 1. CDR1 is LNHDA, CDR2 SQIVND, per germline (reference sequence). This CDR3 is 14 amino acids long. The DNA for the CDR3 is TGTGCCAGTAGTCGACAGGGGGACACCGGGGAGCTGTTTTTT. Translation gives CASSRQGDTGELFF.

The chain uses TRBV12-2 and TRBJ2-7; TRBD2 is the table's D call and was not checked against the DNA. TRBV12-2 is described as a pseudogene. This CDR3 spans 12 amino acids. CDR3 loop: CASRYRGGEQYF. Here the CDR3 DNA reads TGTGCAAGTCGCTATAGAGGAGGCGAGCAGTACTTC.

This clone was picked up a small number of times. This chain links TRBV5-5 with TRBJ1-3, with 8 bases that match TRBD1. Germline CDR1 reads SGHKS; CDR2 reads YYEKEE (reference sequence). CDR3 length: 15 amino acids. J lost 2 bases, V lost 4 bases, and 5 bases had no gene match. For the CDR3, the DNA is TGTGCCAGCAGCCCACAGGGGGTCGCTGGAAACACCATATATTTT. It is translated as CASSPQGVAGNTIYF.